This paragraph reports one T cell receptor (beta chain). The antigen remains unidentified. The data are from a study of T cell repertoires in cytomegalovirus infection. Across the study: CMV infection and matching HLA type were both indicated by public TCR beta signatures.

Study results and caveats: HLA-C-restricted CMV clonotypes gave the most frequent clonotype in two of eight donors. Adding up the frequency of public TCR beta families identified people who carried CMV plus the relevant HLA.

V trimming: 3 bases; J trimming: 7 bases; junction bases outside the gene matches: 15. This CDR3 contains 18 residues. TCRdb itself ran the reads through MiXCR, one entry per CDR3 protein. The profile shows 450,000 to 600,000 distinct CDR3 sequences, 10% to 12% of them singletons. The sample was PBMCs. V and J are TRBV12-3 or TRBV12-4 and TRBJ2-1, with 10 nucleotides matching TRBD1. The origin of this receptor is a human donor in good health (CMV status not recorded). Some clones in this sample may be carry-over from other donors' samples. CDR3 sequence reads: CASSFRQGAPTKGNEQFF. For the CDR3, the DNA is TGTGCCAGCAGTTTCAGACAGGGGGCCCCGACCAAAGGGAATGAGCAGTTCTTC.